This TCR beta chain was obtained from a study of response to subunit inactivated influenza vaccine. Study-wide points: T cells newly recruited by each seasonal influenza vaccination are few, the authors suggested.

There are a few counts of this clonotype. The antigen remains unidentified. TCRdb ran MiXCR on the RT-PCR reads and lists one entry per CDR3 protein. The table shows roughly 460,000 distinct CDR3 sequences, with approximately 10% occurring only once. The J segment lost 8 bases and the V segment lost 6 bases, leaving 9 bases of the junction unmatched. CDR3 length equals 14 residues. The starting material was PBMCs from blood, obtained roughly 6 weeks after vaccination. The chain joins TRBV12-3 or TRBV12-4 to TRBJ1-4, with 7 bases aligning to TRBD1. This clonotype originated in a man between 45 and 60 years old who received an inactivated influenza vaccine. This CDR3 is CASSPGQVDEKLFF. DNA for the CDR3: TGTGCCAGCAGCCCCGGACAGGTCGACGAAAAACTGTTTTTT.